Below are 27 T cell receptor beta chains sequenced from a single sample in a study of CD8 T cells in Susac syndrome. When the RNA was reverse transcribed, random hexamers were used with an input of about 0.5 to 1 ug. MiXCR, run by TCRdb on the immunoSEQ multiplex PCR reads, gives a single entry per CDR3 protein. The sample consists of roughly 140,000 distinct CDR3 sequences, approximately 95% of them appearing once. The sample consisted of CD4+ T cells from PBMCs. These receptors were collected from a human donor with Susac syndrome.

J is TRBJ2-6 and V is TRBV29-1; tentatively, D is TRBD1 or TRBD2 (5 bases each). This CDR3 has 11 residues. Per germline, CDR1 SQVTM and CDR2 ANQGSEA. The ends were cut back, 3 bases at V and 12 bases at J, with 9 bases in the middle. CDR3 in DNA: TGCAGCGTTGATTCAGGGACCGTCCTGACTTTC. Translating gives CSVDSGTVLTF.

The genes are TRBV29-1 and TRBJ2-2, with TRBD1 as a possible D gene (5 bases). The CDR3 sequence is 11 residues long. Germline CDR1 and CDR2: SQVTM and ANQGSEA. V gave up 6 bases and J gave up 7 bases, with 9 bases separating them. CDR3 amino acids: CSVHQGGELFF. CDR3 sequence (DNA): TGCAGCGTACATCAGGGCGGGGAGCTGTTTTTT.

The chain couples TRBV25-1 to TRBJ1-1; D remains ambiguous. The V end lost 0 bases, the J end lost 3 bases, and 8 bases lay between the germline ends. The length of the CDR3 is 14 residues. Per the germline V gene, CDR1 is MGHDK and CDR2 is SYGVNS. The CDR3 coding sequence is TGTGCCAGCAGTGAATATAAGGGAGACACTGAAGCTTTCTTT. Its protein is CASSEYKGDTEAFF.

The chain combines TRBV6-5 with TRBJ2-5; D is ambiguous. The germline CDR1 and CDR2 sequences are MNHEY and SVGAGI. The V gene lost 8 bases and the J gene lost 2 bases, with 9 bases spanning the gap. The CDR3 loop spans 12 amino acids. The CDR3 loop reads CASGPLQETQYF. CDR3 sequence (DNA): TGTGCCAGCGGACCCTTGCAAGAGACCCAGTACTTC.

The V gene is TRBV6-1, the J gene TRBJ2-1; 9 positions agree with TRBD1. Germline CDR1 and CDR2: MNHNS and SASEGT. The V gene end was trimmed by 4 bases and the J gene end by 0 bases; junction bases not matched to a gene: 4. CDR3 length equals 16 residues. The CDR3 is CASSGGTGRSYNEQFF. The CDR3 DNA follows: TGTGCCAGCAGTGGAGGGACAGGGCGCTCCTACAATGAGCAGTTCTTC.

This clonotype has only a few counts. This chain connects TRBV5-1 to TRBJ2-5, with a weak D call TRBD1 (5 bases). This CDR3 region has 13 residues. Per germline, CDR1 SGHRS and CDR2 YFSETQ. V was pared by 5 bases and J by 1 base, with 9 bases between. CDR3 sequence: CASSSRGQETQYF. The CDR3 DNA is TGCGCCAGCAGTTCAAGGGGCCAAGAGACCCAGTACTTC.

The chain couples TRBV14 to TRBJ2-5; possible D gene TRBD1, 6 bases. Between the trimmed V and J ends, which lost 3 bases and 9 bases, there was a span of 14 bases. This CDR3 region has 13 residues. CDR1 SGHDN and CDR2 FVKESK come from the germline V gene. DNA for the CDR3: TGTGCCAGCAGCCACCCGGGATCAGGGGCCCAGTACTTC. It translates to CASSHPGSGAQYF.

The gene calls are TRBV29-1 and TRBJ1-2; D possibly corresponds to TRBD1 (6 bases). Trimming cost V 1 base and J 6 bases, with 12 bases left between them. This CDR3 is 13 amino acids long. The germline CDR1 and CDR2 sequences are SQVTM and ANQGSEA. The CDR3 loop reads CSVEGAGVNGYTF. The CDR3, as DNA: TGCAGCGTTGAAGGGGCAGGGGTCAATGGCTACACCTTC.

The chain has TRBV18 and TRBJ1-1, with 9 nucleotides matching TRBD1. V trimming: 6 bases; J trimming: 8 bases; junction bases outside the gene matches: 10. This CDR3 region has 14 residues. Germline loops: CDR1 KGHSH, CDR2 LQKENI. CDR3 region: CASSTGTGTAEAFF. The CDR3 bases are TGTGCCAGCTCGACCGGGACAGGGACTGCCGAAGCTTTCTTT.

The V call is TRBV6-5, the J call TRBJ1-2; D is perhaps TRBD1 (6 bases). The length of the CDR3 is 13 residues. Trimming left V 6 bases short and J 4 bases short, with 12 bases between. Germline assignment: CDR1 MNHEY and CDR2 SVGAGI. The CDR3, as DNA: TGTGCCAGCAGCCAGGGGCCAGGCTATGGCTACACCTTC. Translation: CASSQGPGYGYTF.

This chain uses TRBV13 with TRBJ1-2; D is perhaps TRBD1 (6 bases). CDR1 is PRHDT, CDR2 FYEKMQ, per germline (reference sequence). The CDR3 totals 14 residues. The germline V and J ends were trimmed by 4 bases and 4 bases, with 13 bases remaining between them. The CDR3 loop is CASSSPTGPYGYTF. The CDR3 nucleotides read TGTGCCAGCAGCTCCCCAACAGGGCCCTATGGCTACACCTTC.

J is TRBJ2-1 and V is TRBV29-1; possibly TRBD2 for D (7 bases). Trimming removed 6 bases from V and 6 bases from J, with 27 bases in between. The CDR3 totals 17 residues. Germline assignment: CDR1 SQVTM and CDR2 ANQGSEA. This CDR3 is CSVQGGVSPSPSNEQFF. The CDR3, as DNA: TGCAGCGTCCAAGGGGGGGTTAGCCCTAGTCCGTCCAATGAGCAGTTCTTC.

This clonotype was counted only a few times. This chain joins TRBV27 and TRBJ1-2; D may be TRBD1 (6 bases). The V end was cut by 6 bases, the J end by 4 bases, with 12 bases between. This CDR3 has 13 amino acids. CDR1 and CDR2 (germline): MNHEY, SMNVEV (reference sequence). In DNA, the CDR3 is TGTGCCAGCAGCCTTACAGGGATCTATGGCTACACCTTC. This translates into CASSLTGIYGYTF.

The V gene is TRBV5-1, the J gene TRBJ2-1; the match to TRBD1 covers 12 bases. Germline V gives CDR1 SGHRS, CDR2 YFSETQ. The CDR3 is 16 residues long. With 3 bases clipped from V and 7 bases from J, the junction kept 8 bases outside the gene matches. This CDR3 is CASSYAGTGGGNEQFF. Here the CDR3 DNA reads TGCGCCAGCAGCTACGCCGGGACAGGGGGCGGGAATGAGCAGTTCTTC. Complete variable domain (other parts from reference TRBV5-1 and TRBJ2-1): KAGVTQTPRYLIKTRGQQVTLSCSPISGHRSVSWYQQTPGQGLQFLFEYFSETQRNKGNFPGRFSGRQFSNSRSEMNVSTLELGDSALYLCASSYAGTGGGNEQFFGPGTRLTVL.

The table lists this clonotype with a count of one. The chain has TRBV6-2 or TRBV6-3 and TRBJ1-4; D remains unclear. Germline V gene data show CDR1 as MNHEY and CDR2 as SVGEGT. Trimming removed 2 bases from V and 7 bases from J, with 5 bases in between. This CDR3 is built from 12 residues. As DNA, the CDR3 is TGTGCCAGCAGTTACCCCTTTGAAAAACTGTTTTTT. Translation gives CASSYPFEKLFF.

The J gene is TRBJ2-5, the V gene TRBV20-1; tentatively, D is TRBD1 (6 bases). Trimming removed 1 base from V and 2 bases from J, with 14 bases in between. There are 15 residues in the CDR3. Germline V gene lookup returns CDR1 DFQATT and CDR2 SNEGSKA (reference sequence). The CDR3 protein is CSARVLGTLQETQYF. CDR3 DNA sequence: TGCAGTGCTAGAGTCCTCGGGACATTACAAGAGACCCAGTACTTC.

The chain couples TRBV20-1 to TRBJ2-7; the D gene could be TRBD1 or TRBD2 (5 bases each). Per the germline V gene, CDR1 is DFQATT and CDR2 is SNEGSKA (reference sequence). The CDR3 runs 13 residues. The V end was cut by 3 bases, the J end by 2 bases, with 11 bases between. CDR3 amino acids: CSARRRTPYEQYF. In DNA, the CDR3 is TGCAGTGCTAGGAGGAGGACACCCTACGAGCAGTACTTC.

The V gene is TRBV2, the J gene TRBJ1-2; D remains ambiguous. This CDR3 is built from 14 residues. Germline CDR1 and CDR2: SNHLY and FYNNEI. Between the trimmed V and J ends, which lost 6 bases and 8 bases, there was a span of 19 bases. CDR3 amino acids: CASRDFRGRMGYTF. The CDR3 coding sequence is TGTGCCAGCAGGGACTTCCGAGGAAGGATGGGCTACACCTTC.

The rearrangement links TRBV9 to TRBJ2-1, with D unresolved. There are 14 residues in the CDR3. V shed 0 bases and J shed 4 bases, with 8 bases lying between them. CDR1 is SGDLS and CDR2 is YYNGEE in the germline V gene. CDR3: CASSVDTDYNEQFF. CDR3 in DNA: TGTGCCAGCAGCGTAGACACAGATTACAATGAGCAGTTCTTC.

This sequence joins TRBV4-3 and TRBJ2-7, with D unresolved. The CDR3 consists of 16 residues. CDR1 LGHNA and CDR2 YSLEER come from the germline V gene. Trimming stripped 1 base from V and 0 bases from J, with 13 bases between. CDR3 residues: CASSQALGKSSYEQYF. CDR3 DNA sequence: TGCGCCAGCAGCCAAGCCTTAGGGAAGAGCTCCTACGAGCAGTACTTC.

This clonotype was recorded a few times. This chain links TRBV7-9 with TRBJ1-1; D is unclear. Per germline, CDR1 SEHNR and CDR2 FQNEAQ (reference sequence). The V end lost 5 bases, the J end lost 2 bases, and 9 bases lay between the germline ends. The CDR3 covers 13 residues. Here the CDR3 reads CASSLDTNTEAFF. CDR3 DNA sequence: TGTGCCAGCAGCCTAGACACAAACACTGAAGCTTTCTTT.

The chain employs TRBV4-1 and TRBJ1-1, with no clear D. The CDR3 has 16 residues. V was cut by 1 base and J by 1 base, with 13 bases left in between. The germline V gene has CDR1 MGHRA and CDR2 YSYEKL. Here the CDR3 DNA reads TGCGCCAGCAGCCAAGGGTTTCAACGGCCGAACACTGAAGCTTTCTTT. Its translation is CASSQGFQRPNTEAFF.

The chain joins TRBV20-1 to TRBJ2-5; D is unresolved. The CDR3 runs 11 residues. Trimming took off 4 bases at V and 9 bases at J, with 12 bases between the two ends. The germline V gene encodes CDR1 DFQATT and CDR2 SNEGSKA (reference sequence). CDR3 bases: TGCAGTGCTACCTCATCTCAGTCCCAGTACTTC. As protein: CSATSSQSQYF.

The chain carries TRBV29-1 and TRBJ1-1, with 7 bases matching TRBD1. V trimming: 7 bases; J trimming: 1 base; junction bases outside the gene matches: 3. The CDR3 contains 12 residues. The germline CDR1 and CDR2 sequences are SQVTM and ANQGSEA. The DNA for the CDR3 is TGCAGCGCCGGACAGGCGAACACTGAAGCTTTCTTT. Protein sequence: CSAGQANTEAFF.

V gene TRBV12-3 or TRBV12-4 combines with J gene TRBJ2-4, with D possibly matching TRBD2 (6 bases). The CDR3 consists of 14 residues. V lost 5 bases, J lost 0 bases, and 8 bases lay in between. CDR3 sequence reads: CASSPGVAKNIQYF. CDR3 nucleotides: TGTGCCAGCAGTCCGGGAGTAGCCAAAAACATTCAGTACTTC.

The CDR3 DNA reads as TGTGCCAGCAGCAAGGTCGCCAATCACAGGGGGTACGAGCAGTACTTC. Translating gives CASSKVANHRGYEQYF. This chain links TRBV5-6 with TRBJ2-7, with 8 nucleotides matching TRBD1. V was clipped by 4 bases and J by 4 bases; unmatched bases: 13. The CDR3 loop spans 16 amino acids. Germline assignment: CDR1 SGHDT and CDR2 YYEEEE.

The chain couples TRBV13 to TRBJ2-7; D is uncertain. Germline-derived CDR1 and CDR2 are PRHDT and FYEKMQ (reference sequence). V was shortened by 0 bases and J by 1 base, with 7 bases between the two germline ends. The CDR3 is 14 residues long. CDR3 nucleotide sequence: TGTGCCAGCAGCTTAGGAGGGCAGTCCTACGAGCAGTACTTC. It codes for CASSLGGQSYEQYF.